A selection of T cell receptor beta chains follows, all from one sample in a study of radiotherapy plus CTLA-4 blockade in lung cancer. The table came from immunoSEQ multiplex PCR; TCRdb's copy has only in-frame clones and leaves some out. The sample has about 66,000 clones, around 81% seen once. Sequences were derived from peripheral blood, sampled from a patient treated with radiotherapy plus ipilimumab. These receptor sequences come from a human donor with non-small cell lung cancer who had a partial response to radiotherapy plus ipilimumab. Both conserved end residues are part of each CDR3. Each record gives: V gene, clone size, D gene, J gene, CDR3 protein, CDR3 DNA. D genes are given only for firm matches. Rows may omit the clone size; those that give it use once, few, many or a size class.

>TRBV28|NA|TRBD2|TRBJ2-3
CASSFSSGRTDTQYF
TGTGCCAGCAGTTTCTCTAGCGGGAGAACAGATACGCAGTATTTT
>TRBV7-9|NA|NA|TRBJ1-3
CASSSPGRLGNTIYF
TGTGCCAGCAGCTCCCCCGGCAGGTTGGGAAACACCATATATTTT
>TRBV29-1|NA|NA|TRBJ2-5
CSGTSGSQETQYF
TGCAGCGGTACCTCGGGGTCTCAAGAGACCCAGTACTTC
>TRBV7-9|NA|TRBD1|TRBJ2-7
CASSPGTGRAYEQYF
TGTGCCAGCAGCCCCGGGACAGGGAGAGCCTACGAGCAGTACTTC
>TRBV7-2|NA|TRBD1|TRBJ1-6
CASSQGGNPPLHF
TGTGCCAGCAGCCAGGGGGGTAATCCACCCCTCCACTTT
>TRBV19|NA|NA|TRBJ2-1
CASSPPPGTYNEQFF
TGTGCCAGTAGTCCCCCGCCAGGGACTTACAATGAGCAGTTCTTC
>TRBV5-6|once|NA|TRBJ1-1
CASSFRDFGTEAFF
TGTGCCAGCAGCTTCCGGGACTTCGGGACTGAAGCTTTCTTC
>TRBV5-1|NA|TRBD1|TRBJ2-2
CASSPGTGLVLELFF
TGCGCCAGCAGCCCCGGGACAGGGCTAGTCTTGGAGCTGTTTTTT
>TRBV11-2|NA|NA|TRBJ1-1
CASSLSDPEAFF
TGTGCCAGCAGCCTTAGCGATCCTGAAGCTTTCTTT
>TRBV10-2|NA|TRBD1|TRBJ1-1
CASKPPGQRNTEAFF
TGCGCCAGCAAACCTCCGGGACAGAGGAACACTGAAGCTTTCTTT
>TRBV5-4|NA|NA|TRBJ1-1
CASSHREKNTEAFF
TGTGCCAGCAGCCACAGGGAGAAGAACACTGAAGCTTTCTTT
>TRBV29-1|NA|TRBD1|TRBJ1-2
CSVLTGDYGYTF
TGCAGCGTCCTGACAGGGGACTATGGCTACACCTTC
>TRBV18|NA|NA|TRBJ2-2
CASSPEGSRTGELFF
TGTGCCAGCTCACCAGAGGGCTCTCGCACCGGGGAGCTGTTTTTT
>TRBV5-6|NA|NA|TRBJ2-1
CASSMGFRDNEQFF
TGTGCCAGCAGCATGGGCTTCCGGGACAATGAGCAGTTCTTC
>TRBV18|NA|TRBD2|TRBJ2-1
CASSPYLPSGSDEQFF
TGTGCCAGCTCACCTTACTTGCCTAGCGGGAGCGATGAGCAGTTCTTC
>TRBV28|NA|NA|TRBJ1-1
CASDPGRGAFF
TGTGCCAGCGACCCCGGTAGGGGAGCTTTCTTT
>TRBV28|few|NA|TRBJ2-1
CASGLVARNEQFF
TGTGCCAGCGGGTTGGTAGCACGCAATGAGCAGTTCTTC
>TRBV11-2|NA|TRBD1|TRBJ2-2
CASSPGGPWDTGELFF
TGTGCCAGCAGTCCAGGGGGCCCCTGGGACACCGGGGAGCTGTTTTTT
>TRBV7-2|NA|TRBD1|TRBJ1-5
CASSYGQGIGSNQPQHF
TGTGCCAGCAGCTACGGACAGGGGATTGGGAGCAATCAGCCCCAGCATTTT
>TRBV9|NA|TRBD2|TRBJ2-5
CASSVLAGQAGTQYF
TGTGCCAGCAGCGTATTAGCGGGCCAGGCGGGGACCCAGTACTTC
>TRBV28|few|TRBD2|TRBJ2-1
CASTSGRATIPYNEQFF
TGTGCCAGCACCAGCGGGAGGGCCACCATTCCATACAATGAGCAGTTCTTC
>TRBV7-9|NA|NA|TRBJ1-1
CASSRDSSEAFF
TGTGCCAGCAGCCGTGACAGTTCTGAAGCTTTCTTT
>TRBV4-1|NA|NA|TRBJ1-1
CASSDYRARGSAFF
TGCGCCAGCAGCGATTACAGGGCGCGCGGGTCAGCTTTCTTT
>TRBV7-3|NA|TRBD2|TRBJ2-1
CASSLMGTSGNNEQFF
TGTGCCAGCAGCTTAATGGGCACTAGCGGGAACAATGAGCAGTTCTTC
>TRBV27|NA|NA|TRBJ2-5
CASSVTGKETQYF
TGTGCCAGCAGTGTAACAGGGAAAGAGACCCAGTACTTC
>TRBV5-4|NA|NA|TRBJ1-4
CASSSGAAANEKLFF
TGTGCCAGCAGCTCGGGAGCAGCGGCTAATGAAAAACTGTTTTTT
>TRBV7-9|NA|NA|TRBJ2-7
CASSLAGLREQYF
TGTGCCAGCAGCCTCGCCGGACTCCGCGAGCAGTACTTC
>TRBV15|NA|NA|TRBJ1-3
CATSRSTALGNTIYF
TGTGCCACCAGCAGATCGACAGCCTTGGGAAACACCATATATTTT
>TRBV28|NA|NA|TRBJ2-5
CASVRGYQETQYF
TGTGCCAGCGTCCGGGGATACCAAGAGACCCAGTACTTC
>TRBV28|NA|TRBD1|TRBJ1-4
CASSFTGGREKLFF
TGTGCCAGCAGTTTCACAGGGGGGAGAGAAAAACTGTTTTTT
>TRBV4-1|NA|NA|TRBJ2-5
CASTASGSSETQYF
TGCGCCAGCACGGCCTCGGGGAGTTCAGAGACCCAGTACTTC
>TRBV6-4|NA|NA|TRBJ2-2
CASRALASGELFF
TGTGCCAGCAGAGCACTAGCTTCCGGGGAGCTGTTTTTT
>TRBV6-5|NA|NA|TRBJ2-1
CASSLNSYNEQFF
TGTGCCAGCAGCCTAAACTCCTACAATGAGCAGTTCTTC
>TRBV6-1|NA|TRBD2|TRBJ2-2
CASSSRTSGTGELFF
TGTGCCAGCAGTTCACGGACTAGCGGGACCGGGGAGCTGTTTTTT
>TRBV4-2|NA|TRBD2|TRBJ2-7
CASSQDTSGSYEQYF
TGTGCCAGCAGCCAAGATACTAGCGGGAGTTACGAGCAGTACTTC
>TRBV7-3|NA|NA|TRBJ2-3
CASSLTSWADTQYF
TGTGCCAGCAGCCTCACTAGCTGGGCAGATACGCAGTATTTT
>TRBV2|NA|TRBD2|TRBJ2-1
CASRGLAGAGEQFF
TGTGCCAGCAGGGGACTAGCGGGAGCAGGGGAGCAGTTCTTC
>TRBV4-1|few|TRBD1|TRBJ1-3
CASSHPQGATGNTIYF
TGCGCCAGCAGCCATCCCCAGGGGGCGACTGGAAACACCATATATTTT
>TRBV28|NA|NA|TRBJ2-2
CASSLFLGSTGELFF
TGTGCCAGCAGTTTGTTTCTCGGGAGCACCGGGGAGCTGTTTTTT
>TRBV5-1|few|TRBD1|TRBJ1-3
CASRTQGAGNTIYF
TGCGCCAGCAGGACTCAGGGGGCTGGAAACACCATATATTTT
>TRBV18|few|NA|TRBJ2-2
CASSPGGTGELFF
TGTGCCAGCTCACCCGGAGGTACCGGGGAGCTGTTTTTT
>TRBV7-8|once|NA|TRBJ2-2
CASSAHSGSNTGELFF
TGTGCCAGCAGCGCCCACAGCGGGTCGAACACCGGGGAGCTGTTTTTT
>TRBV19|NA|NA|TRBJ1-3
CASSILGRSGNTIYF
TGTGCCAGTAGTATCCTGGGCCGCTCTGGAAACACCATATATTTT
>TRBV11-2|NA|TRBD2|TRBJ2-2
CASSLTLAGNGELFF
TGTGCCAGCAGCTTAACTCTAGCGGGAAACGGGGAGCTGTTTTTT
>TRBV10-2|NA|NA|TRBJ2-3
CASSLEDTQYF
TGCGCCAGCAGTCTCGAGGATACGCAGTATTTT
>TRBV14|NA|TRBD2|TRBJ2-1
CASSLAGADKQFF
TGTGCCAGCAGTTTAGCGGGGGCTGATAAGCAGTTCTTC
>TRBV6-1|NA|NA|TRBJ2-3
CASRPGGGTDTQYF
TGTGCCAGCAGGCCTGGCGGGGGCACAGATACGCAGTATTTT
>TRBV18|NA|TRBD2|TRBJ2-2
CASPRLAPNTGELFF
TGTGCCAGCCCCAGACTAGCCCCGAACACCGGGGAGCTGTTTTTT
>TRBV5-1|NA|TRBD1|TRBJ2-7
CASSPDRALSYEQYF
TGCGCCAGCAGCCCGGACAGGGCACTCTCCTACGAGCAGTACTTC
>TRBV9|NA|NA|TRBJ1-4
CASSLQGTSTNEKLFF
TGTGCCAGCAGCCTTCAGGGAACCTCAACTAATGAAAAACTGTTTTTT
>TRBV2|once|NA|TRBJ1-1
CASSEAVRGTEAFF
TGTGCCAGCAGTGAAGCGGTCAGGGGCACTGAAGCTTTCTTT
>TRBV28|NA|TRBD1|TRBJ1-1
CASRLDRGGGGTEAFF
TGTGCCAGCAGACTCGACAGGGGGGGTGGGGGCACTGAAGCTTTCTTT
>TRBV19|NA|NA|TRBJ1-5
CASSMERSDSPQHF
TGTGCCAGTAGTATGGAAAGGTCCGACTCGCCCCAGCATTTT